Listed below are T cell receptor beta chains from one sample, sequenced in a study of T-cell memory formation after mild COVID-19. Each CDR3 protein gets one entry after TCRdb re-called the 5' RACE reads with MiXCR. The sample holds 100,000 to 140,000 distinct CDR3 sequences; approximately 15% are singletons and the top ten take about 39%. The sequencing sample was made of PBMCs or a T cell subset sorted from them (not recorded which). These receptors all come from a man in his late teens or twenties who had mild COVID-19 (a few samples of this study predate the infection). Cell type and time point are not known. CDR3s leave out the opening cysteine and the closing phenylalanine or tryptophan.

v_call: TRBV2
j_call: TRBJ2-3
cdr3_aa: ASSERAGGNRASTDTQY

v_call: TRBV29-1
j_call: TRBJ1-1
cdr3_aa: SVGTGRDTEAF

v_call: TRBV7-2
j_call: TRBJ1-4
cdr3_aa: ASSKTAREKILSTNEKLF

v_call: TRBV6-5
j_call: TRBJ2-5
cdr3_aa: ASTPTAGAQETQY

v_call: TRBV6-5
j_call: TRBJ2-3
cdr3_aa: ASKPSGGTTDTQY

v_call: TRBV27
j_call: TRBJ1-6
cdr3_aa: ASTGLFNSPLH

v_call: TRBV4-2
j_call: TRBJ2-1
cdr3_aa: ASSQASGGANEQF

v_call: TRBV5-5
j_call: TRBJ1-5
cdr3_aa: ASSRVDSNQPQH

v_call: TRBV28
j_call: TRBJ2-6
cdr3_aa: ASSSPYRVYGANVLT

v_call: TRBV9
j_call: TRBJ2-3
cdr3_aa: ASSAEKPGARITDTQY

v_call: TRBV19
j_call: TRBJ2-2
cdr3_aa: ASSSLGGELF

v_call: TRBV27
j_call: TRBJ2-1
cdr3_aa: ASGGTEQF

v_call: TRBV4-1
j_call: TRBJ2-6
cdr3_aa: ASSQRDSPNSGANVLT

v_call: TRBV11-2
j_call: TRBJ2-1
cdr3_aa: ASSFSTGDGEQF

v_call: TRBV10-3
j_call: TRBJ2-1
cdr3_aa: AISLVQVDGAPRPPEQF

v_call: TRBV6-5
j_call: TRBJ1-2
cdr3_aa: ASSYGGAGGYT

v_call: TRBV5-1
j_call: TRBJ2-5
cdr3_aa: ASGDGDWKETQY

v_call: TRBV6-5
j_call: TRBJ1-6
cdr3_aa: ASSYRGVVSPLH

v_call: TRBV20-1
j_call: TRBJ2-1
cdr3_aa: SAPGLLGNEQF

v_call: TRBV9
j_call: TRBJ2-1
cdr3_aa: ASSARASSYNEQF

v_call: TRBV6-6
j_call: TRBJ1-1
cdr3_aa: ASLGTGDFHTEAF

v_call: TRBV4-3
j_call: TRBJ1-4
cdr3_aa: ASSQDPVGEKLF

v_call: TRBV15
j_call: TRBJ2-7
cdr3_aa: ATSSYSGQGPYEQY

v_call: TRBV29-1
j_call: TRBJ2-1
cdr3_aa: SVEQGASRNEQF

v_call: TRBV28
j_call: TRBJ2-3
cdr3_aa: ASTPSDGRTDTQY

v_call: TRBV9
j_call: TRBJ2-3
cdr3_aa: ASSPNSNTQY

v_call: TRBV29-1
j_call: TRBJ2-5
cdr3_aa: SATPGGETQY

v_call: TRBV12-3/TRBV12-4
j_call: TRBJ2-1
cdr3_aa: ASSRTSRSSYNEQF

v_call: TRBV4-2
j_call: TRBJ2-1
cdr3_aa: ASSQEGSTDEQF

v_call: TRBV29-1
j_call: TRBJ2-5
cdr3_aa: SVDRGVRV

v_call: TRBV20-1
j_call: TRBJ2-2
cdr3_aa: SAAKTGTDTGELF

v_call: TRBV11-2
j_call: TRBJ2-5
cdr3_aa: ASSLDGRGREETQY

v_call: TRBV15
j_call: TRBJ2-1
cdr3_aa: ATSRTPGWEQF

v_call: TRBV4-2
j_call: TRBJ2-7
cdr3_aa: ASSQDPGGRSSYEQY

v_call: TRBV6-5
j_call: TRBJ1-2
cdr3_aa: ASSFRQGAGGYT

v_call: TRBV9
j_call: TRBJ2-2
cdr3_aa: ASSVEGSGGSNTGELF

v_call: TRBV6-6
j_call: TRBJ2-2
cdr3_aa: ASMGDSTGELF

v_call: TRBV4-1
j_call: TRBJ1-5
cdr3_aa: ASSARDRNIEPQH

v_call: TRBV7-2
j_call: TRBJ1-2
cdr3_aa: ASSPEGIHYGYT

v_call: TRBV29-1
j_call: TRBJ2-3
cdr3_aa: SAPWTDTQY

v_call: TRBV28
j_call: TRBJ2-1
cdr3_aa: ASSRTPSGEF

v_call: TRBV12-3/TRBV12-4
j_call: TRBJ2-3
cdr3_aa: ASGGTPLSGTSGERSTDTQY

v_call: TRBV20-1
j_call: TRBJ2-1
cdr3_aa: SASGLAAYNEQF

v_call: TRBV20-1
j_call: TRBJ1-2
cdr3_aa: SASKDRNYGYT

v_call: TRBV12-3/TRBV12-4
j_call: TRBJ1-2
cdr3_aa: ASSLALRQLHYGYT

v_call: TRBV7-8
j_call: TRBJ2-3
cdr3_aa: ASSFYGEGTDTQY